The entry below describes one TCR beta chain. This specimen belongs to a study of T cells after yellow fever vaccination. The CDR3 has 16 amino acids. Germline CDR1 is SGHRS and CDR2 is YFSETQ. V lost 4 bases and J lost 3; bases outside the gene matches: 11. One entry per CDR3 protein, called by TCRdb with MiXCR from the 5' RACE reads. The table includes hundreds of thousands of distinct CDR3 sequences, approximately 13% detected once. The sequence derives from a man aged 30-40 years who received the YFV17D yellow fever vaccine. This chain joins TRBV5-1 and TRBJ2-7; 9 positions match TRBD2. Sequencing used PBMCs, obtained on the day of the yellow fever booster vaccination. The CDR3 nucleotides are TGCGCCAGCAGCCCTGGGGGTAGCGGGGGTGGCTACGAGCAGTACTTC. Its translation is CASSPGGSGGGYEQYF. Full variable domain (missing parts from reference TRBV5-1 and TRBJ2-7): KAGVTQTPRYLIKTRGQQVTLSCSPISGHRSVSWYQQTPGQGLQFLFEYFSETQRNKGNFPGRFSGRQFSNSRSEMNVSTLELGDSALYLCASSPGGSGGGYEQYFGPGTRLTVT.